The clone carrying this T cell receptor beta chain was seen many times. The target antigen is unknown. These data are taken from a study of T cells in Graves' hyperthyroidism and ophthalmopathy. Whole-study findings and limits: Before onset, by a median of around six months, the model predicted ophthalmopathy.

Amplified TCR beta CDR3 regions derived from RNA transcripts. The HTBI primer set served for first-round RT-PCR of the TCR CDR3. TCRdb fed the multiplex PCR reads into MiXCR, producing one record per CDR3 protein. The table lists a few hundred thousand distinct CDR3 sequences, roughly 13% of them singletons. J was trimmed by 3 bases and V by 1 base; bases with no gene match: 2. The CDR3 contains 16 residues. Graves' hyperthyroidism showing no ophthalmopathy progression within 18 months was considered stable. Any patient presenting with uncontrolled infection, other autoimmune disease, pregnancy or lactation was left out. In making diagnoses, clinical symptoms, serum thyroxine and TRAb, thyroid ultrasound and orbital computed tomography were all used.

The chain joins TRBV12-3 or TRBV12-4 to TRBJ2-2; TRBD1 matches 10 bases. Sequencing was carried out using blood. This TCR was recovered from a woman under 30 with Graves' hyperthyroidism. DNA for the CDR3: TGTGCCAGCAGTTTAGGGGGGACAGGGGACACCGGGGAGCTGTTTTTT. It is translated as CASSLGGTGDTGELFF.